This TCR beta chain emerged from a study of T cell changes during pregnancy in multiple sclerosis. The data were produced by immunoSEQ multiplex PCR, yet TCRdb's version contains in-frame clones alone and is incomplete. This table holds approximately 42,000 clones, around 84% found once. Germline CDR1 reads SGHDN; CDR2 reads FVKESK. V lost 0 bases to trimming and J lost 2 bases, with 10 bases between them. The CDR3 runs to 15 residues. The sequence came from a female donor with multiple sclerosis, enrolled in a pregnancy study. The sequencing here drew on CD4+ T cells from peripheral blood mononuclear cells, taken before pregnancy. The V call is TRBV14, the J call TRBJ1-2; D is unresolved. The CDR3 sequence is CASSQEYGVNYGYTF. CDR3 coding DNA: TGTGCCAGCAGCCAAGAGTACGGAGTAAACTATGGCTACACCTTC. Variable domain in full (rest from reference TRBV14 and TRBJ1-2): EAGVTQFPSHSVIEKGQTVTLRCDPISGHDNLYWYRRVMGKEIKFLLHFVKESKQDESGMPNNRFLAERTGGTYSTLKVQPAELEDSGVYFCASSQEYGVNYGYTFGSGTRLTVV.